This is a list of T cell receptor beta chains from one sample in a study of vaccination effects on CD4 cells after COVID-19. This table comes from immunoSEQ multiplex PCR, and its TCRdb copy is limited to in-frame clones, with some not included. The sample has over 50,000 clones; around 81% are singletons. Antigens of these TCRs are unknown. The sample in question was CD4+ T cells from PBMCs cultured with HCoV-229E spike peptides, obtained before COVID-19 vaccination. These receptors were taken from a human donor who received a COVID-19 vaccine. CDR3s include the opening cysteine and the closing phenylalanine or tryptophan. D genes are given only for firm matches. Clone size, where shown, is once, few, many, or a class for clones that have expanded.

j_call	v_call	d_call	clone_size	cdr3_aa	cdr3_nt
TRBJ2-3	TRBV6-5	TRBD1	NA	CASSRTGGRTDTQYF	TGTGCCAGCAGCCGGACAGGGGGTAGGACAGATACGCAGTATTTT
TRBJ2-5	TRBV19	NA	NA	CARTGYQETQYF	TGTGCCAGAACAGGGTACCAAGAGACCCAGTACTTC
TRBJ2-6	TRBV5-5	TRBD1	NA	CASSLTGGAGGANVLTF	TGTGCCAGCAGCTTGACAGGGGGCGCGGGAGGGGCCAACGTCCTGACTTTC
TRBJ1-3	TRBV5-1	NA	NA	CASSLVGVHLGNTIYF	TGCGCCAGCAGCTTGGTCGGCGTACACCTTGGAAACACCATATATTTT
TRBJ1-6	TRBV10-3	TRBD1	NA	CAISAADRASPLHF	TGTGCCATCAGTGCTGCGGACAGGGCTTCACCCCTCCACTTT
TRBJ2-2	TRBV7-3	TRBD2	NA	CASSASGGATGELFF	TGTGCCAGCAGTGCTAGCGGGGGGGCGACCGGGGAGCTGTTTTTT
TRBJ1-4	TRBV6-5	TRBD1	NA	CASRYPGQGNEKLFF	TGTGCCAGCAGGTACCCGGGACAGGGGAATGAAAAACTGTTTTTT
TRBJ1-1	TRBV19	NA	NA	CAVQGFPRGTSEAFF	TGTGCCGTCCAAGGTTTCCCGAGGGGAACGTCTGAAGCTTTCTTT
TRBJ2-3	TRBV5-8	TRBD2	NA	CASSLAWTSGGADTQYF	TGTGCCAGCAGCTTGGCCTGGACTAGCGGGGGGGCAGATACGCAGTATTTT
TRBJ2-2	TRBV11-2	TRBD2	once	CASSRPSGGATGELFF	TGTGCCAGCAGCCGACCTAGCGGGGGGGCAACCGGGGAGCTGTTTTTT
TRBJ1-6	TRBV3-1/TRBV3-2	NA	NA	CASSPSAGHSPLHF	TGTGCCAGCAGCCCCTCCGCGGGACATTCACCCCTCCACTTT
TRBJ1-1	TRBV19	NA	NA	CASRYNRGRRTEAFF	TGTGCCAGTAGATACAACCGAGGGAGACGCACTGAAGCTTTCTTT
TRBJ2-2	TRBV24-1	NA	NA	CATSENRDYGELFF	TGTGCCACCAGTGAAAACAGGGATTACGGGGAGCTGTTTTTT